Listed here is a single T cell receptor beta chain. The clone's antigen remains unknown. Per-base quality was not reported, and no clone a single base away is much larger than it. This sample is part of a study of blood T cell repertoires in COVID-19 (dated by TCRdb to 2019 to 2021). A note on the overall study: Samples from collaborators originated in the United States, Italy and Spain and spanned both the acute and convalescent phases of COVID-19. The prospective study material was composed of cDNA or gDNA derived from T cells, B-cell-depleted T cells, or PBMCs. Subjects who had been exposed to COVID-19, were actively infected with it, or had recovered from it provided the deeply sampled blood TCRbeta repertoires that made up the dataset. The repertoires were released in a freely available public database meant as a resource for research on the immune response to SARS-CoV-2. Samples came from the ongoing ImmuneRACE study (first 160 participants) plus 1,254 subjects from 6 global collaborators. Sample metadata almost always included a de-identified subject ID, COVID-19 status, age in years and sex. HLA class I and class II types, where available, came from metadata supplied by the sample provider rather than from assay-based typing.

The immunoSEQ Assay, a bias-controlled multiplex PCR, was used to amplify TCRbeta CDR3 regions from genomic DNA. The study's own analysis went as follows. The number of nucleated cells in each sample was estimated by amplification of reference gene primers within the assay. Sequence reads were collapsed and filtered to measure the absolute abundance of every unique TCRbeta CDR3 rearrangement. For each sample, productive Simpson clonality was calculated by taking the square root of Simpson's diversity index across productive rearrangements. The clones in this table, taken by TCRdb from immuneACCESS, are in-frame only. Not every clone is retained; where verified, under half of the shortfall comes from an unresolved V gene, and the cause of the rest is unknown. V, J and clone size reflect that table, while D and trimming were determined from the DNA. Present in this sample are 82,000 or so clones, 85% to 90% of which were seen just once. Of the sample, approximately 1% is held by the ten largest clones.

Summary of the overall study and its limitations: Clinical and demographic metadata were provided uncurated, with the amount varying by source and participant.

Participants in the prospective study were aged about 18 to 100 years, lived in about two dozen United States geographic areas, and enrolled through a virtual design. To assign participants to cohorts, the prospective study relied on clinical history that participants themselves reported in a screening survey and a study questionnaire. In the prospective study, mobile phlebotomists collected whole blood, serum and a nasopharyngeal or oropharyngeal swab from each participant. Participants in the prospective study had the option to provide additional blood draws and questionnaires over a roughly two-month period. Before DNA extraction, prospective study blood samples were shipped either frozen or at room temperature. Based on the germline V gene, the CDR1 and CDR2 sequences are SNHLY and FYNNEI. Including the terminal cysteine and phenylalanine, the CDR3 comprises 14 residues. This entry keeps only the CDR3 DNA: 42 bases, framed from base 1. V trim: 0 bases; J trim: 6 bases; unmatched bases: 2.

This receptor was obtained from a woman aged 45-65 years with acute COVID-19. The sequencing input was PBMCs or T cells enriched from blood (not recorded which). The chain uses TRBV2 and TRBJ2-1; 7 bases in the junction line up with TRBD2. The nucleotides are TGTGCCAGCAGTGAAGCGGCTAGCGGCAATGAGCAGTTCTTC. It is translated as CASSEAASGNEQFF.